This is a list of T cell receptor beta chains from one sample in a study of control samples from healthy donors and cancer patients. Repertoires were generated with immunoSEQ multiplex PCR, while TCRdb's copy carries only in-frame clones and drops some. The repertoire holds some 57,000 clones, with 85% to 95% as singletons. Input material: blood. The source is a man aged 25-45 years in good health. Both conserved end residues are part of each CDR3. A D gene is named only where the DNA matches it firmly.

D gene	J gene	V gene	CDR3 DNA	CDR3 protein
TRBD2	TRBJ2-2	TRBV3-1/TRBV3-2	TGTGCCAGCAGCCCCTCTAGCGGGAGGGATCTCACCGGGGAGCTGTTTTTT	CASSPSSGRDLTGELFF
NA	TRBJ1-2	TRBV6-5	TGTGCCAGCAGGCGGGGAGCCCCTAACTATGGCTACACCTTC	CASRRGAPNYGYTF
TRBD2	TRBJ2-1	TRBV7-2	TGTGCCAGCACCCCCTTGGGGACTACCTCCTACAATGAGCAGTTCTTC	CASTPLGTTSYNEQFF
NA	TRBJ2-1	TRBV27	TGTGCCAGCAGTTTAGTCCCGGAGCGGAGCTCCTACAATGAGCAGTTCTTC	CASSLVPERSSYNEQFF
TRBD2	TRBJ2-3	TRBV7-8	TGTGCCAGCAGCTTAGGAGCGCTAGCGGGAGGGGAAGATACGCAGTATTTT	CASSLGALAGGEDTQYF
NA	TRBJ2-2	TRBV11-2	TGTGCCAGCAGCCGAATTGGGGTTGCTCAGATCACCGGGGAGCTGTTTTTT	CASSRIGVAQITGELFF
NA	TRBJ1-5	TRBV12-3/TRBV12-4	TGTGCCAGCAGTTTGTGGATGAATCAGCCCCAGCATTTT	CASSLWMNQPQHF
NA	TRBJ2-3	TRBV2	TGTGCCAGCAGGCATGCCTTCACAGATACGCAGTATTTT	CASRHAFTDTQYF
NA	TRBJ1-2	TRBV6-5	TGTGCCAGCAGTTACAGGAGCCCAGGGGACGACGGCTACACCTTC	CASSYRSPGDDGYTF
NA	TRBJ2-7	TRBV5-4	TGTGCCAGCAGCTTGGGTCCGACCTACGAGCAGTACTTC	CASSLGPTYEQYF
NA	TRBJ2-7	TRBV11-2	TGTGCCAGCAGCTTAGCCACCTCACGTGGGGTCGAGCAGTACTTC	CASSLATSRGVEQYF
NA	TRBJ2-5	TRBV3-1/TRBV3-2	TGTGCCAGCAGCCTCCGGGCCGGGCGGGAGACCCAGTACTTC	CASSLRAGRETQYF
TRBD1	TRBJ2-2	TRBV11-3	TGTGCCAGCAACAGGGGATTGAACACCGGGGAGCTGTTTTTT	CASNRGLNTGELFF